This T cell receptor beta chain came from a study of TIL therapy for anti-PD-1-resistant metastatic lung cancer. Study-level information: Median tumor PD-L1 proportion score was about 5.9%. Most patients had lung adenocarcinoma.

Time point here: pre-treatment sample, taken before nivolumab and TIL therapy. Stage 4 NSCLC adults joined between late 2017 and January 2020. The CDR3 spans 16 residues. Per the germline V gene, CDR1 is SGDLS and CDR2 is YYNGEE. Germline trimming cut 1 base from V and 1 base from J; bases unmatched to any gene: 3. The libraries were made with immunoSEQ v3. Sequencing was performed with immunoSEQ multiplex PCR; in TCRdb, only in-frame clones are kept and a portion is missing. Among tens of thousands of clones, roughly 69% were seen once, and the ten largest hold 6% to 8.5%. Sequences were derived from blood, sampled at baseline. The V gene is TRBV9, the J gene TRBJ2-1, with 9 bases matching TRBD2. This receptor was taken from a person aged 25-80 years with non-small cell lung cancer. CDR3 DNA: TGTGCCAGCAGCGTAACGACTAGCGGATCCTACAATGAGCAGTTCTTC. Translation: CASSVTTSGSYNEQFF.